This entry concerns a single T cell receptor (beta chain). Evenly divided among several immunoSEQ plates was the genomic DNA of each subset. Measured with immunoSEQ multiplex PCR; TCRdb has only the in-frame clones, and not every one. The table shows around 2,100,000 clones, with over 85% occurring only once. CD45RO negativity and positive selection for CCR7 defined naive CD8 cells, a population that excluded terminally differentiated effector memory CD45RA+ cells. This specimen belongs to a study of shared clonotypes between healthy human individuals. Looking at the study overall: Each donor's CD4 naive and CD4 memory cells filled three plates apiece, CD8 naive two, and CD8 memory one.

The CDR3 is made up of 16 amino acids. V was trimmed by 3 bases and J by 8 bases, leaving 21 bases between them. Germline CDR1 reads SGDLS; CDR2 reads YYNGEE. This sequence originates from a man between 18 and 35 years old in good health. The sequencing sample was made of naive CD8+ T cells sorted from blood. The genes are TRBV9 and TRBJ2-1, with a possible D match to TRBD1 (6 bases). CDR3 loop: CASSASRDNPAYEQFF. Here the CDR3 DNA reads TGTGCCAGCAGCGCTAGCCGGGACAACCCTGCGTATGAGCAGTTCTTC.